This T cell receptor (beta chain) emerged from a study of CXCR3-negative and CXCR3-positive naive CD8 T cells. General study results and limits: Both naive subsets, CXCR3-negative and CXCR3-positive, displayed similar TRBV-TRBJ usage, unlike memory cells. It was found that naive subsets had comparable surface CD5, and TCR strength was inferred from TRB CDR3 properties.

CDR1 and CDR2 from the germline V gene are DFQATT and SNEGSKA (reference sequence). CDR3 length: 15 residues. TRB cDNA libraries were made by UMI-labeled 5' RACE. TCRdb reanalyzed the 5' RACE reads and collapses them to one entry per CDR3 protein, without DNA. This sample contains approximately 40,000 distinct CDR3 sequences. Per CD8+ T cell subset, triplicate sorts of 300,000 or so cells each were done. This clonotype shows up as medium-sized by frequency. The antigen is not known. Input material: memory CD8+ T cells from blood. The genes are TRBV20-1 and TRBJ1-5; TCRdb's D call, TRBD1, is unchecked because there is no DNA. This TCR was recovered from a human donor in good health. Some clones in this sample may be carry-over from other donors' samples. This CDR3 reads CSAVHRTVGNQPQHF.